This TCR beta chain was documented in a study of blood T cell repertoires in COVID-19. As for the study in general: Nucleic acid was either cDNA or gDNA, and it came from T cells, B-cell-depleted T cells, or PBMCs.

The V gene end was trimmed by 9 bases and the J gene end by 9 bases; junction bases not matched to a gene: 13. This CDR3 contains 16 residues. CDR1 is LNHDA and CDR2 is SQIVND in the germline V gene (reference sequence). Clones were sequenced by immunoSEQ multiplex PCR, and TCRdb holds only the in-frame ones, with some missing. Among over 300,000 clones listed, 75% to 90% were seen once. All enrollees were roughly 18 to 90 years old and from fewer than 30 US areas. Material for sequencing was PBMCs or T cells enriched from blood (not recorded which). The chain is built from TRBV19 and TRBJ2-1; TRBD2 matches 14 bases. The TCR originated in a woman in her 40s who had recovered from COVID-19. The CDR3 is CASGNRVGLAGGEQFF. In nucleotides, the CDR3 is TGTGCCAGCGGAAACAGGGTTGGACTAGCGGGAGGTGAGCAGTTCTTC.